The clone carrying this T cell receptor beta chain has a count of ten or more. Its specificity is not known. The time point denotes: newly diagnosed GD, antithyroid drugs for less than 3 months. The TCR library was made from RNA extracted from PBMCs. The data belong to a study of regulatory T cells in long-lasting Graves disease. Overall study results and limits: TCR diversity in persistent Graves' patients was below that of newly diagnosed ones. TRBV28 was favored in persistent disease, as were TRBJ1-2 and TRBJ2-5.

Germline V gene sequence: CDR1 SGHAT, CDR2 FQNNGV. V was trimmed by 5 bases and J by 1 base, leaving 14 bases between them. The CDR3 has 15 residues. Investigators prepared the TCR beta libraries by applying iRepertoire HTBI primers and Arm-PCR of CDR3 regions. TCRdb reprocessed the multiplex PCR reads with MiXCR, giving one entry per CDR3 protein. The data contain 360,000 or so distinct CDR3 sequences, 15% to 20% of them singletons. The data were also submitted as part of a second study, on T cells in Graves' hyperthyroidism and ophthalmopathy. From that study: RT-PCR in the first round (using the HTBI primer set) targeted the TCR CDR3. In the blood, most expanded thyroid clonotypes above 0.001 appeared as well.

The sample was peripheral blood mononuclear cells (PBMCs), taken at new diagnosis, from a patient treated with antithyroid drugs. This chain links TRBV11-2 with TRBJ2-5; D is perhaps TRBD1 (5 bases). This receptor was obtained from a woman younger than 30 with Graves disease. CDR3 sequence (DNA): TGTGCCAGCAGCCTCAATCGACAGAGCCAAGAGACCCAGTACTTC. It specifies CASSLNRQSQETQYF. The whole variable domain, filled in from reference TRBV11-2 and TRBJ2-5, reads EAGVAQSPRYKIIEKRQSVAFWCNPISGHATLYWYQQILGQGPKLLIQFQNNGVVDDSQLPKDRFSAERLKGVDSTLKIQPAKLEDSAVYLCASSLNRQSQETQYFGPGTRLLVL.